Listed below are T cell receptor beta chains from one sample, sequenced in a study of blood T cell repertoires in COVID-19. Here immunoSEQ multiplex PCR was the method, and the copy in TCRdb shows in-frame clones only, minus some. The sample comprises approximately 200,000 clones, 85% to 90% of which are singletons, and 6.2% rests with the top ten. The specimen sequenced was peripheral blood. These receptors all stem from a man in his 60s who had recovered from COVID-19. CDR3s leave out the opening cysteine and the closing phenylalanine or tryptophan. The D gene is left open where the match is weak. Not all rows give a size; the values are once, few, many and, for expanded clones, a class.

>.|.|TRBV30
AWSRQGHSPLH
>.|.|TRBV5-1
ASSLDPSSNQPQH
>.|.|TRBV6-2/TRBV6-3
ASSYGQLNTEAF
>.|few|TRBV24-1
ATSEAGDLQPQH
>TRBD1|once|TRBV29-1
SVVRTGTNTEAF
>TRBD1|.|TRBV10-3
AISKGGVGTEAF
>TRBD2|.|TRBV30
AWSGGLAGLPNTGELF
>.|.|TRBV28
ASSPLYNEQF
>TRBD1|.|TRBV19
ASTARGLQPQH
>.|few|TRBV4-2
ASSQDPQGIGSPLH
>TRBD1|.|TRBV19
ASSTPPARTGRKLF
>.|.|TRBV13
ASSYDFLNETDTQY
>TRBD2|.|TRBV3-1/TRBV3-2
ASSQEIPGGWQETQY
>.|.|TRBV5-1
ASSLEVTGELF
>TRBD2|.|TRBV7-3
ASSRGLAGVQETQY
>TRBD1|once|TRBV7-2
ASTYRTGFYEQY
>.|.|TRBV10-3
AIREGNQPQH
>TRBD1|.|TRBV7-2
ASSTRTGGLYGYT
>.|.|TRBV6-5
ASSPYRNTGELF
>.|.|TRBV5-4
ASSSQQGANSPLH
>TRBD2|.|TRBV19
ASSIGLAGGSSYNEQF
>.|.|TRBV15
ATSRVPLQNYGYT
>TRBD2|.|TRBV5-1
ASSSGLAGGANEQF
>.|.|TRBV5-4
ASSRYGREETQY
>.|.|TRBV27
ASSFRERDQPQH
>TRBD2|.|TRBV7-2
ASSSKAGGTDTQY
>TRBD1|.|TRBV5-4
ASSPGTGRANYGYT
>TRBD1|.|TRBV7-9
ASNPTGANYEQY
>.|once|TRBV29-1
SVEELEGTRYT
>.|.|TRBV5-5
ASSVGLSGNTIY